What follows describes a single TCR beta chain. Its antigen remains unknown. Sequencing relied on a cDNA template that was reverse transcribed from extracted RNA. Produced via immunoSEQ multiplex PCR; TCRdb's table is partial and in-frame only. This table holds under 350,000 clones, roughly 64% found once. The source of the sample is a study of CD8+ T cells in alopecia areata. Overall study context: Tofacitinib was taken orally by treated patients, and the dose was 5 to 10 mg twice daily. Treatment with tofacitinib (6 to 18 months) was followed by 6 months off drug. General study points: Tofacitinib delivered significant drops in scalp clonality and in expanded CD8+ clones among the top 100.

Documented treatment: oral pan-JAK inhibitor, 5-10 mg twice daily. Between the trimmed V and J ends, which lost 6 bases and 2 bases, there was a span of 12 bases. The CDR3 has 14 residues. Germline V gene data show CDR1 as MNHEY and CDR2 as SMNVEV (reference sequence). The sequenced sample was CD4+ T cells sorted from blood, obtained at week 24, from a patient treated with tofacitinib. This TCR was recovered from a human donor with alopecia areata. The V call is TRBV27, the J call TRBJ2-3; D might be TRBD1 (6 bases). The CDR3 region has the DNA TGTGCCAGCAGGAATTACAGGGACACAGATACGCAGTATTTT. It is translated as CASRNYRDTDTQYF.